The entry below gives a single TCR beta chain sequence along with its context. Its cognate antigen is unknown. These data originate in a study of shared clonotypes between healthy human individuals. Whole-study context: A couple of female and three male donors aged 18 to 49 were enrolled. Each donor's CD8 memory used one plate, CD8 naive two, each CD4 subset three. Study-wide results and caveats: Naive CD4 clonotype sharing across several donors was approximately 5%.

Authors' data handling: Filtering differed, since immunoSEQ gave only junction sequences and no quality scores. The repertoire was sequenced with immunoSEQ multiplex PCR; TCRdb's copy has only in-frame clones and lacks some. Clone size and V and J calls were adopted from that table, with D and trimming inferred from the DNA. The sample contains about 1.5 million clones, 98% of which appear only once. This TCR came from a young man in good health. The sample was naive CD4+ T cells sorted from blood. Subset reported: CD45RA+ positively selected.

In DNA, the CDR3 is TGTGCCAGTATGTTAGGGACAGTCTCCTACGAGCAGTACTTC. Its protein is CASMLGTVSYEQYF. V is TRBV6-1 and J is TRBJ2-7; 7 nucleotides align to TRBD1. V lost 9 bases to trimming and J lost 0 bases; unmatched junction nucleotides: 8. This CDR3 comprises 14 residues. Germline lookup yields CDR1 MNHNS and CDR2 SASEGT.